This TCR beta chain stems from a study of control samples from healthy donors and cancer patients. From germline, CDR1 is GTSNPN and CDR2 SVGIG (reference sequence). V lost 0 bases, J lost 1 base, and 16 bases lay in between. The CDR3 runs to 16 residues. The method was immunoSEQ multiplex PCR; TCRdb's version includes in-frame clones alone and lacks a portion of them. The sample lists 120,000 or so clones; approximately 84% were seen once. Sequencing was performed on blood. This TCR was sampled from a man between 18 and 29 years old in good health. The V call is TRBV30, the J call TRBJ2-7; the D is unclear. CDR3 protein: CAWSVLRASFSYEQYF. The CDR3 region has the DNA TGTGCCTGGAGTGTACTTAGGGCCTCCTTTTCCTACGAGCAGTACTTC.